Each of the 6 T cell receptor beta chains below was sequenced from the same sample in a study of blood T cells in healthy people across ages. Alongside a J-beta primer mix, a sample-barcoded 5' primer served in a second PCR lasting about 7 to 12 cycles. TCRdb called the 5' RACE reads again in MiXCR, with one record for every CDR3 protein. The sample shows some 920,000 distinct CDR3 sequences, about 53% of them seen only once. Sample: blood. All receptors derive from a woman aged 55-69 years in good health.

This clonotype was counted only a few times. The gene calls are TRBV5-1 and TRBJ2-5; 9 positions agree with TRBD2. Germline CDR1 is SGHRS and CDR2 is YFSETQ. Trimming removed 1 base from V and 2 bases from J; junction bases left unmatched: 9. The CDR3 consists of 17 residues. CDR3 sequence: CASSLPETSGNQETQYF. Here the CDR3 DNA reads TGCGCCAGCAGCTTGCCGGAGACTAGCGGCAATCAAGAGACCCAGTACTTC.

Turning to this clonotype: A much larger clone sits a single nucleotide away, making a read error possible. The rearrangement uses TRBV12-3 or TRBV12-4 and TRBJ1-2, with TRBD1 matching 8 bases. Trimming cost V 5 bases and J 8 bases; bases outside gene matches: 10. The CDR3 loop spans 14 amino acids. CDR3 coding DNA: TGTGCCAGCAGTCGCCGACAGGGGAGTATGGGCTACACCTTC. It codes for CASSRRQGSMGYTF.

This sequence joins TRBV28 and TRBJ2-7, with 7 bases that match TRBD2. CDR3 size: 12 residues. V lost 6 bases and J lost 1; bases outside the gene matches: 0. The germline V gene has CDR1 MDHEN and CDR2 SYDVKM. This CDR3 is CASRLASYEQYF. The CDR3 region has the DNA TGTGCCAGCAGACTAGCGTCCTACGAGCAGTACTTC.

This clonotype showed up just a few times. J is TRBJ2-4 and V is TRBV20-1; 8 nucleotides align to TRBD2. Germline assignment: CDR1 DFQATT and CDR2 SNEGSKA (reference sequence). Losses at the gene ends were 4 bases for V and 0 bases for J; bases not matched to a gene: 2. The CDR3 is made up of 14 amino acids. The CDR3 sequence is CSANLAGAKNIQYF. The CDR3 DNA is TGCAGTGCTAACCTAGCGGGAGCCAAAAACATTCAGTACTTC.

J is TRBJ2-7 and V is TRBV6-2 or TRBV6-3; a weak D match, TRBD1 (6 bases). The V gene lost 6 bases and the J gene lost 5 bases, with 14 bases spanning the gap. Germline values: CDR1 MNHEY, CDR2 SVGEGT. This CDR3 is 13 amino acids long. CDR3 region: CASRLDRQHEQYF. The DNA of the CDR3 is TGTGCCAGCAGGCTGGACAGACAGCACGAGCAGTACTTC.

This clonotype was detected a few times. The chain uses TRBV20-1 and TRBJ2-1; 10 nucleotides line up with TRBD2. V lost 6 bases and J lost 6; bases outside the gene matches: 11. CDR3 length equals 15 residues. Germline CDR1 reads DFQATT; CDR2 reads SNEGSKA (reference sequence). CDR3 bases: TGCAGTGCGACCCAAACTAGCGGGATAGCCAATGAGCAGTTCTTC. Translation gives CSATQTSGIANEQFF.